Shown below are 21 T cell receptor beta chains from a single sample sequenced in a study of control samples from healthy donors and cancer patients. Data came from immunoSEQ multiplex PCR; TCRdb stores just in-frame clones and leaves some out. The sample consists of 130,000 or so clones, about 88% of them appearing once. The specimen sequenced was blood. These TCRs come from a man between 45 and 60 years old in good health.

A few counts support this clone. The chain joins TRBV7-9 to TRBJ2-7; D gene ambiguous. Per the germline V gene, CDR1 is SEHNR and CDR2 is FQNEAQ (reference sequence). The CDR3 is made up of 14 amino acids. Between the trimmed V and J ends, which lost 4 bases and 1 base, there was a span of 11 bases. CDR3 sequence reads: CASSSPEGSYEQYF. The CDR3 nucleotides are TGTGCCAGCAGCTCCCCCGAAGGTTCCTACGAGCAGTACTTC.

The DNA of the CDR3 is TGTGCCAGCAGCTCTAGGACAGGTCTTAATGAAAAACTGTTTTTT. It is translated as CASSSRTGLNEKLFF. V and J are TRBV7-6 and TRBJ1-4, with 7 nucleotides matching TRBD1. The CDR3 covers 15 residues. CDR1 SGHVS and CDR2 FNYEAQ come from the germline V gene. V gave up 4 bases and J gave up 4 bases; unmatched junction bases: 6.

This rearrangement joins TRBV3-1 (or the pseudogene TRBV3-2) to TRBJ2-7; D is unresolved. V was trimmed by 1 base and J by 3 bases, leaving 4 bases between them. CDR3 size: 12 residues. The germline V gene encodes CDR1 LGHDT and CDR2 YNNKEL (reference sequence). The CDR3 protein is CASSQALYEQYF. The DNA for the CDR3 is TGTGCCAGCAGCCAAGCACTCTACGAGCAGTACTTC.

V is TRBV12-3 or TRBV12-4 and J is TRBJ1-1, with D perhaps TRBD1 (5 bases). The V gene lost 3 bases and the J gene lost 4 bases, with 9 bases spanning the gap. This CDR3 is 13 amino acids long. CDR3 nucleotide sequence: TGTGCCAGCAGTTTTCGCGGGGGCACTGAAGCTTTCTTT. It encodes CASSFRGGTEAFF.

The gene calls are TRBV27 and TRBJ2-3, with 9 nucleotides matching TRBD2. Germline CDR1 reads MNHEY; CDR2 reads SMNVEV (reference sequence). This CDR3 spans 15 amino acids. The J segment lost 2 bases and the V segment lost 11 bases, leaving 11 bases of the junction unmatched. The CDR3 bases are TGTGCCGTCGGGGAAATAGCGGGGGTCACAGATACGCAGTATTTT. Residues: CAVGEIAGVTDTQYF.

The genes are TRBV3-1 (or the pseudogene TRBV3-2) and TRBJ2-1; 8 nucleotides line up with TRBD2. This CDR3 is built from 15 residues. CDR1 is LGHDT, CDR2 YNNKEL, per germline (reference sequence). The V segment lost 4 bases and the J segment 7 bases; nucleotides outside the gene matches: 9. CDR3: CASSPGLGRVNEQFF. In nucleotides, the CDR3 is TGTGCCAGCAGCCCGGGACTAGGCCGGGTGAATGAGCAGTTCTTC.

V is TRBV7-9 and J is TRBJ2-1; D is perhaps TRBD1 (5 bases). Trimming took 2 bases from V and 0 from J, leaving 8 bases between them. From germline, CDR1 is SEHNR and CDR2 FQNEAQ (reference sequence). This CDR3 contains 15 residues. The CDR3 DNA reads TGTGCCAGCAGCTTACAGGGTAGCTCCTACAATGAGCAGTTCTTC. This gives the protein CASSLQGSSYNEQFF.

The chain couples TRBV4-1 to TRBJ2-7; 8 nucleotides agree with TRBD1. V lost 2 bases and J lost 4; bases outside the gene matches: 10. Looked up from germline, CDR1 is MGHRA and CDR2 is YSYEKL. The CDR3 has 16 amino acids. This CDR3 reads CASSQFPGGDGYEQYF. As DNA, the CDR3 is TGCGCCAGCAGCCAATTTCCAGGGGGCGATGGATACGAGCAGTACTTC.

The chain couples TRBV12-3 or TRBV12-4 to TRBJ1-2, with D unclear. V lost 4 bases and J lost 5, with 2 bases in between. This CDR3 has 10 amino acids. In DNA form, the CDR3 reads TGTGCCAGCAGTTCGTATGGCTACACCTTC. This translates into CASSSYGYTF.

This clone was seen only once. V usage is TRBV5-1 and J usage is TRBJ1-1; perhaps TRBD1 as D (5 bases). CDR1 is SGHRS, CDR2 YFSETQ, per germline. This CDR3 contains 14 residues. V lost 5 bases, J lost 4 bases, and 15 bases lay in between. The CDR3 is CASREGSWGTEAFF. DNA of the CDR3: TGCGCCAGCAGGGAGGGGTCATGGGGCACTGAAGCTTTCTTT. The entire variable domain, with the rest obtained from reference TRBV5-1 and TRBJ1-1, is as follows: KAGVTQTPRYLIKTRGQQVTLSCSPISGHRSVSWYQQTPGQGLQFLFEYFSETQRNKGNFPGRFSGRQFSNSRSEMNVSTLELGDSALYLCASREGSWGTEAFFGQGTRLTVV.

Only a few counts were recorded for this clone. The J gene is TRBJ1-1, the V gene TRBV27; maybe TRBD1 (6 bases). This CDR3 has 15 amino acids. V was shortened by 3 bases and J by 6 bases, with 17 bases between the two germline ends. The V gene's germline CDR1 is MNHEY and CDR2 SMNVEV (reference sequence). The CDR3 DNA follows: TGTGCCAGCAGTTTGTATGGGGGGGGCGTCTCTGAAGCTTTCTTT. It translates to CASSLYGGGVSEAFF.

The CDR3 reads CASSIAALSNQPQHF. The CDR3 region has the DNA TGTGCCAGTAGTATAGCAGCACTTAGCAATCAGCCCCAGCATTTT. V usage is TRBV19 and J usage is TRBJ1-5; unclear D gene. Germline V gene data show CDR1 as LNHDA and CDR2 as SQIVND (reference sequence). V lost 1 base and J lost 0, with 7 bases in between. This CDR3 is 15 amino acids long.

The chain recombines TRBV7-9 with TRBJ1-1; possibly TRBD1 for D (5 bases). Trimming shortened V by 6 bases and J by 2 bases, and 19 bases separated the two germline ends. This CDR3 has 16 amino acids. CDR1 and CDR2 from the germline V gene are SEHNR and FQNEAQ (reference sequence). CDR3: CASRPKIRVLNTEAFF. The CDR3 nucleotides read TGTGCCAGCAGACCCAAAATCAGGGTACTTAACACTGAAGCTTTCTTT. Combining the CDR3 with reference TRBV7-9 and TRBJ1-1 gives the whole variable domain DTGVSQNPRHKITKRGQNVTFRCDPISEHNRLYWYRQTLGQGPEFLTYFQNEAQLEKSRLLSDRFSAERPKGSFSTLEIQRTEQGDSAMYLCASRPKIRVLNTEAFFGQGTRLTVV.

The gene calls are TRBV29-1 and TRBJ2-3; TRBD1 agrees at 10 bases. The ends lost 6 bases at V and 1 base at J; junction bases unmatched: 10. Germline values: CDR1 SQVTM, CDR2 ANQGSEA. This CDR3 region has 16 residues. CDR3 amino acids: CSVGDRGMWGTDTQYF. The CDR3 DNA reads as TGCAGCGTCGGGGACAGGGGTATGTGGGGCACAGATACGCAGTATTTT.

This chain joins TRBV4-1 and TRBJ2-1; 7 bases agree with TRBD1. CDR1 and CDR2 (germline): MGHRA, YSYEKL. The CDR3 sequence is 16 residues long. J gave up 5 bases and V 1 base, and 8 bases lay outside the gene matches. The CDR3 reads CASSQVRTGNDNEQFF. DNA of the CDR3: TGCGCCAGCAGCCAAGTCCGGACAGGTAACGACAATGAGCAGTTCTTC.

This chain joins TRBV2 and TRBJ2-7; TRBD1 agrees at 11 bases. Germline V CDR1 and CDR2: SNHLY, FYNNEI. This CDR3 has 14 amino acids. The V gene end was trimmed by 5 bases and the J gene end by 3 bases; junction bases not matched to a gene: 3. CDR3 nucleotide sequence: TGTGCCAGCAGTTGGGACAGGGGGGACTACGAGCAGTACTTC. Translation: CASSWDRGDYEQYF.

The chain is built from TRBV5-1 and TRBJ2-3, with TRBD2 identical over 11 bases. The CDR3 is 17 amino acids. The V segment lost 0 bases and the J segment 2 bases; nucleotides outside the gene matches: 5. Germline CDR1 reads SGHRS; CDR2 reads YFSETQ. CDR3 DNA sequence: TGCGCCAGCAGCTTGGCCCTAGCGGGGGGTATCACAGATACGCAGTATTTT. Translation: CASSLALAGGITDTQYF.

The rearrangement uses TRBV6-5 and TRBJ1-6; the D is unclear. The germline V and J ends were trimmed by 8 bases and 13 bases, with 18 bases remaining between them. Germline CDR1 is MNHEY and CDR2 is SVGAGI. The length of the CDR3 is 13 residues. In DNA, the CDR3 is TGTGCCAGCTTCCTCGGGCCAAGGAGTCCCCTCCACTTT. The encoded protein is CASFLGPRSPLHF.

This chain uses TRBV7-2 with TRBJ2-5; 8 positions match TRBD2. There are 15 residues in the CDR3. Unmatched junction bases numbered 6, after V lost 4 bases and J lost 2 bases. CDR1 SGHTA and CDR2 FQGNSA come from the germline V gene. In nucleotides, the CDR3 is TGTGCCAGCAGCTCCTATAGCGGGGCTCAAGAGACCCAGTACTTC. Translating it yields CASSSYSGAQETQYF.

The chain couples TRBV10-3 to TRBJ2-1; 11 nucleotides align to TRBD2. Germline-derived CDR1 and CDR2 are ENHRY and SYGVKD. The CDR3 is made up of 15 amino acids. After removal of 3 bases from V and 10 bases from J, the junction contained 8 bases not matched to a gene. CDR3 nucleotides: TGTGCCATCAGTGATAGTAGCGGGGGGGCTTCAGAGCAGTTCTTC. It specifies CAISDSSGGASEQFF.

CDR3 sequence: CASSLVRGPTNEKLFF. DNA of the CDR3: TGTGCCAGCAGCTTAGTACGGGGACCTACTAATGAAAAACTGTTTTTT. The chain recombines TRBV7-2 with TRBJ1-4; perhaps TRBD1 as D (5 bases). Trimming cost V 1 base and J 2 bases, with 11 bases left between them. CDR1 and CDR2 from the germline V gene are SGHTA and FQGNSA. The CDR3 is 16 residues long.